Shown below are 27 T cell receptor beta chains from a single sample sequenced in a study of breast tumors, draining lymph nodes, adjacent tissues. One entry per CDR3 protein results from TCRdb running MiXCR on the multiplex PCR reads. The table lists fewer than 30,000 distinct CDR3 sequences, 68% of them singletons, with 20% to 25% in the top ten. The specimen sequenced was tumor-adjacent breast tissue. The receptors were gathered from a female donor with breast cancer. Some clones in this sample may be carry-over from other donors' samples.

CDR3 in DNA: TGTGCCTGGAGTGGGGCCGGGAGACAGCCCCAGCATTTT. Translating gives CAWSGAGRQPQHF. The V gene is TRBV30, the J gene TRBJ1-5; the D is unclear. This CDR3 comprises 13 residues. Deletions cut 1 base from V and 7 bases from J, with 11 bases between. The germline V gene encodes CDR1 GTSNPN and CDR2 SVGIG (reference sequence).

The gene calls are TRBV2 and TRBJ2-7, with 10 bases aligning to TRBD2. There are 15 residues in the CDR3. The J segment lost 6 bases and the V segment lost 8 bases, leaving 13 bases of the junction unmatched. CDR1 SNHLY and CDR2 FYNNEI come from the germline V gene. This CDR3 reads CASATQREGHIEQYF. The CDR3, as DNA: TGTGCCAGCGCCACCCAGCGGGAGGGCCATATCGAGCAGTACTTC.

The CDR3 DNA reads TGCAGTGCTATAGGGCAGGGGGCAGATGAGCAGTTCTTC. This encodes CSAIGQGADEQFF. The chain links TRBV20-1 to TRBJ2-1; 8 bases align to TRBD1. V lost 4 bases, J lost 8 bases, and 7 bases stayed unmatched. The germline V gene has CDR1 DFQATT and CDR2 SNEGSKA (reference sequence). The CDR3 spans 13 residues.

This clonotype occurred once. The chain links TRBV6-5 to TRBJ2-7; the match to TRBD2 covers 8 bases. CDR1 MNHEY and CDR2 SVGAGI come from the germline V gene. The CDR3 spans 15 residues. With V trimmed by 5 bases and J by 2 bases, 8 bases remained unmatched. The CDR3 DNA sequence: TGTGCCAGCAGTCAACCGGGACTAGGAACCTACGAGCAGTACTTC. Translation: CASSQPGLGTYEQYF.

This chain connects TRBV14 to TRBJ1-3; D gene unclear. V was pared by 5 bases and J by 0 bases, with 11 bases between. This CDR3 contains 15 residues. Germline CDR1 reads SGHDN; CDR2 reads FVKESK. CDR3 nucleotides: TGTGCCAGCAGCGTCCAGCTGAGCTCTGGAAACACCATATATTTT. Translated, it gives CASSVQLSSGNTIYF.

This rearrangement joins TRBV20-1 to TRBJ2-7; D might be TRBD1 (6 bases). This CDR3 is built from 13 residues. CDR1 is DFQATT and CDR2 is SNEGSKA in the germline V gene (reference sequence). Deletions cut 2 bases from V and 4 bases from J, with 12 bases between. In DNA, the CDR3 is TGCAGTGCTAGACCTGGCAGGGGTTACGAGCAGTACTTC. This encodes CSARPGRGYEQYF.

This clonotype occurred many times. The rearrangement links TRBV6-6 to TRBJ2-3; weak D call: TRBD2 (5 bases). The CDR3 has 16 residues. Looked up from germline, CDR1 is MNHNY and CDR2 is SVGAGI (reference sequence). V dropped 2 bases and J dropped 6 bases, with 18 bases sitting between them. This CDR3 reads CASSYEERFLSDTQYF. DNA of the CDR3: TGTGCCAGCAGTTACGAGGAGCGGTTCCTCTCGGATACGCAGTATTTT.

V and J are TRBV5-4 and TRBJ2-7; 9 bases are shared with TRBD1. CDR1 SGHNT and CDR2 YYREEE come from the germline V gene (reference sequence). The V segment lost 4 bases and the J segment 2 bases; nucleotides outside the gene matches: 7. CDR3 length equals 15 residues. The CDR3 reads CASSPGTGLAYEQYF. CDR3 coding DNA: TGTGCCAGCAGCCCGGGGACAGGGCTCGCCTACGAGCAGTACTTC.

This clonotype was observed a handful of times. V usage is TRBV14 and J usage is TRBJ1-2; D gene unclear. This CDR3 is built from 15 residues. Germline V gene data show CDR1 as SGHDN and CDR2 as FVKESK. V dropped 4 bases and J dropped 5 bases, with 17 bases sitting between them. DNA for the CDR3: TGTGCCAGCAGCCTAAACAGCTTCCCGGGGTATGGCTACACCTTC. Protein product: CASSLNSFPGYGYTF.

The DNA of the CDR3 is TGTGCCAGCAGCGTAGCTTCCAGAAATTCACCCCTCCACTTT. It encodes CASSVASRNSPLHF. The chain links TRBV9 to TRBJ1-6; no reliable D call. Germline V gene lookup returns CDR1 SGDLS and CDR2 YYNGEE. Trimming removed 0 bases at V and 7 bases at J, with 8 bases between. The CDR3 length is 14 residues.

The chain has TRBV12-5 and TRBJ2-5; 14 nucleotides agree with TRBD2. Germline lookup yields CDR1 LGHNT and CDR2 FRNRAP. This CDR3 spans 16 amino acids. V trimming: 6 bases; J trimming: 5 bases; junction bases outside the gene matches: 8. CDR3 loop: CASGQGLAGVGETQYF. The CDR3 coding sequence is TGTGCTAGTGGCCAGGGACTAGCGGGAGTCGGGGAGACCCAGTACTTC.

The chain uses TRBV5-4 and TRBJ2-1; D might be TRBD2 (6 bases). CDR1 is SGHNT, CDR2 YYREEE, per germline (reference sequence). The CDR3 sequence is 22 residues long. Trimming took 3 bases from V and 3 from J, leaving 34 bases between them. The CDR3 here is CASSSSRPGWGGLLGVYNEQFF. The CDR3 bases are TGTGCCAGCAGCTCATCACGTCCAGGCTGGGGAGGACTATTAGGGGTCTACAATGAGCAGTTCTTC. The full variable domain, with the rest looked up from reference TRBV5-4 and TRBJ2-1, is ETGVTQSPTHLIKTRGQQVTLRCSSQSGHNTVSWYQQALGQGPQFIFQYYREEENGRGNFPPRFSGLQFPNYSSELNVNALELDDSALYLCASSSSRPGWGGLLGVYNEQFFGPGTRLTVL.

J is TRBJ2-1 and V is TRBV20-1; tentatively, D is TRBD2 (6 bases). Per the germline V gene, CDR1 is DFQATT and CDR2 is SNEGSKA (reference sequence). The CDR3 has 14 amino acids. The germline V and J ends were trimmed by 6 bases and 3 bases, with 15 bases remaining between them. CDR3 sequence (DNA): TGCAGTGCCGAAAAGACTAGTTTCTACAATGAGCAGTTCTTC. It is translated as CSAEKTSFYNEQFF.

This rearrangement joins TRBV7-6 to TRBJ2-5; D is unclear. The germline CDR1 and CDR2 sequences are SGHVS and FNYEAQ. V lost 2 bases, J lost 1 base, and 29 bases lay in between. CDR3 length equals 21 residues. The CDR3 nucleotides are TGTGCCAGCAGCTTATTCCCCCCCCAACCGCAGAGTGTATTTCCCCAAGAGACCCAGTACTTC. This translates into CASSLFPPQPQSVFPQETQYF.

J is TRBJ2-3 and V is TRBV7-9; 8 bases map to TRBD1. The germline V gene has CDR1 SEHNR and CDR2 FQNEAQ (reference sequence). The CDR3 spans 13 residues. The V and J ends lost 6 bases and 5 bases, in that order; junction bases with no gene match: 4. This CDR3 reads CASRGQGEDTQYF. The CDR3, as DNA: TGTGCCAGCAGAGGACAGGGTGAAGATACGCAGTATTTT.

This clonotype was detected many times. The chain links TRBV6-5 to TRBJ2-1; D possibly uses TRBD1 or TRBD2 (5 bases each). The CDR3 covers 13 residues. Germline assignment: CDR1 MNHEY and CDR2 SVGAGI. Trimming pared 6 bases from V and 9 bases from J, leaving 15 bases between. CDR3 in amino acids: CASSQPRDGEQFF. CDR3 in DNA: TGTGCCAGCAGCCAGCCCCGGGACGGTGAGCAGTTCTTC.

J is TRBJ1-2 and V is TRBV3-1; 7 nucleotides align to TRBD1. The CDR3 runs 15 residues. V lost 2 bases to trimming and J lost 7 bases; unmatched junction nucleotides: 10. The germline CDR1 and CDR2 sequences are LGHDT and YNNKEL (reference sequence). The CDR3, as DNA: TGTGCCAGCAGCCAAACACCAACACAGGGGCTTGGCTACACCTTC. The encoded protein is CASSQTPTQGLGYTF.

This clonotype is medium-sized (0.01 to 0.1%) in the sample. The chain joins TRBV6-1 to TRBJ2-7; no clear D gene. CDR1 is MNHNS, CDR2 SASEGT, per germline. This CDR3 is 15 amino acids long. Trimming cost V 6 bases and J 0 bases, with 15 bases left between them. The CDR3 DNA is TGTGCCAGCAGCTACACAAGGGTACCCTCCTACGAGCAGTACTTC. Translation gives CASSYTRVPSYEQYF.

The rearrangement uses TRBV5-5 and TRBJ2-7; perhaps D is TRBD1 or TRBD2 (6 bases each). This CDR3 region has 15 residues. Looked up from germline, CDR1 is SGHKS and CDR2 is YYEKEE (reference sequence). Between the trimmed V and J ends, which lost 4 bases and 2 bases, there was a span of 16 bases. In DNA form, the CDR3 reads TGTGCCAGCAGCCTTTTAGGGGGGTTAACCTACGAGCAGTACTTC. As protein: CASSLLGGLTYEQYF.

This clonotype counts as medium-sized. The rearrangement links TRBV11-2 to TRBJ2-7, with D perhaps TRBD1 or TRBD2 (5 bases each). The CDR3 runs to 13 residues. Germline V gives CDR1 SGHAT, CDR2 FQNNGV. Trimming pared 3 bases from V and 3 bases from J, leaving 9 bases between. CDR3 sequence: CASSLRGDYEQYF. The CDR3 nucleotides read TGTGCCAGCAGCTTGAGGGGTGACTACGAGCAGTACTTC.

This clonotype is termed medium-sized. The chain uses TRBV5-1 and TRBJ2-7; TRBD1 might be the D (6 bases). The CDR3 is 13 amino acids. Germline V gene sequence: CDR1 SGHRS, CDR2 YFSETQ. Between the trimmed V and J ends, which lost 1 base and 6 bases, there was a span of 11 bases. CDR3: CASSLQGNSEQYF. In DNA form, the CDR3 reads TGCGCCAGCAGCTTGCAGGGGAACAGCGAGCAGTACTTC.

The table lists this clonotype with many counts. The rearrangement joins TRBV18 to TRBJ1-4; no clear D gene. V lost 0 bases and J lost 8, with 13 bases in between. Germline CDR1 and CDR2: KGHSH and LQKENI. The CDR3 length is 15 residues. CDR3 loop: CASSPPSGSREKLFF. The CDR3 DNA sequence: TGTGCCAGCTCACCACCGTCGGGAAGCAGGGAAAAACTGTTTTTT.

The CDR3 spells CASTTTSGSSGELFF. The CDR3, as DNA: TGTGCCAGCACCACGACTAGCGGGAGTTCCGGGGAGCTGTTTTTT. The chain joins TRBV12-3 or TRBV12-4 to TRBJ2-2, with 12 positions matching TRBD2. V lost 7 bases to trimming and J lost 6 bases; unmatched junction nucleotides: 6. The CDR3 is 15 amino acids.

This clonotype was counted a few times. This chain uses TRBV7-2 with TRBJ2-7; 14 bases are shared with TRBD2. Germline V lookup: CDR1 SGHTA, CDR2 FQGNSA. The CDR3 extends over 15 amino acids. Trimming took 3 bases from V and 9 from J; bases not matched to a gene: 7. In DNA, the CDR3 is TGTGCCAGCAGCTTCCCCGGGACTAGCGGGAGAGGGCAGTACTTC. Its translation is CASSFPGTSGRGQYF.

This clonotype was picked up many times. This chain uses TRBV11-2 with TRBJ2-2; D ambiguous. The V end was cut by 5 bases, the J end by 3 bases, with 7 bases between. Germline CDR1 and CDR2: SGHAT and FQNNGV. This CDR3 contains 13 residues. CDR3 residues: CASSPTDTGELFF. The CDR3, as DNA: TGTGCCAGCAGCCCCACCGACACCGGGGAGCTGTTTTTT.

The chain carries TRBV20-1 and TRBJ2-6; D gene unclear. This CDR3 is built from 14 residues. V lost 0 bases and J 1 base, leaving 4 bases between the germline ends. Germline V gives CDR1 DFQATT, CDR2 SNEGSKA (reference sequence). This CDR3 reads CSAREPSGANVLTF. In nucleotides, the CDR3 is TGCAGTGCTAGAGAACCTTCTGGGGCCAACGTCCTGACTTTC.

The CDR3 bases are TGCGCCAGCAGCTTGCAGACAGCGGGAGAGTCTAGCGGGGAGCTGTTTTTT. Translated: CASSLQTAGESSGELFF. The chain couples TRBV5-1 to TRBJ2-2; 8 bases align to TRBD2. CDR3 length equals 17 residues. Germline loops: CDR1 SGHRS, CDR2 YFSETQ. The J segment lost 7 bases and the V segment lost 1 base, leaving 12 bases of the junction unmatched.